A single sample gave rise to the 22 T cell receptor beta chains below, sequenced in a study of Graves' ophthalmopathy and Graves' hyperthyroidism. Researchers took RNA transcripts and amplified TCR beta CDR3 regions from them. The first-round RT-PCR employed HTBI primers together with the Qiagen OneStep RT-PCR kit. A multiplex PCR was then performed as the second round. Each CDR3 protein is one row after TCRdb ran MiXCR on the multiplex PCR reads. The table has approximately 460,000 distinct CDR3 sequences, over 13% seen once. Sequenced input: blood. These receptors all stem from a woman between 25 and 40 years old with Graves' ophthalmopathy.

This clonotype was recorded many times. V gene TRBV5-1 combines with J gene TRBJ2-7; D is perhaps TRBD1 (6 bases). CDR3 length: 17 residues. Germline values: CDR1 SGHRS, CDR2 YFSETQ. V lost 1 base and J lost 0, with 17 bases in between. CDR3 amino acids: CASSLTAQGPLSYEQYF. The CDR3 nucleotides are TGCGCCAGCAGCTTGACGGCTCAGGGGCCCCTCTCCTACGAGCAGTACTTC.

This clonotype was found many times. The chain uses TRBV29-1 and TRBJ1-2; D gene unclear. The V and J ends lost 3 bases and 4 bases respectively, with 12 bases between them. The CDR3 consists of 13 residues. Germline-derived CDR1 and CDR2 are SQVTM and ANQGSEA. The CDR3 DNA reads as TGCAGCGTTGAGCCAGCCCCTGCCTATGGCTACACCTTC. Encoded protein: CSVEPAPAYGYTF.

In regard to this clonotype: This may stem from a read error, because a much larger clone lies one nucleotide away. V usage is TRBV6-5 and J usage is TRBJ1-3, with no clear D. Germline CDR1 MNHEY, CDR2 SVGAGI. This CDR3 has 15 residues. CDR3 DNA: TGTGCCAGCAGTTACGTTGCACACTCTGGAAACACCATATGTTTT. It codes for CASSYVAHSGNTICF.

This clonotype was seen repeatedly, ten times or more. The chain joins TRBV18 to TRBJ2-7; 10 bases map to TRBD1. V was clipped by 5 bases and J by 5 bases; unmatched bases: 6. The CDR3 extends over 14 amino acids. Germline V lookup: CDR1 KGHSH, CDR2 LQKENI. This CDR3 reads CASSSTGTGDEQYF. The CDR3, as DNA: TGTGCCAGCTCATCAACCGGGACAGGGGACGAGCAGTACTTC.

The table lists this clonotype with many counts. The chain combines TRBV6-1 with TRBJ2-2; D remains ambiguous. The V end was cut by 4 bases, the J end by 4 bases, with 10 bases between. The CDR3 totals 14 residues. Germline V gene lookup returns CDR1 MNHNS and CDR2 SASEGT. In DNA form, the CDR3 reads TGTGCCAGCAGTGCCCCCCGGTTCACCGGGGAGCTGTTTTTT. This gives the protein CASSAPRFTGELFF.

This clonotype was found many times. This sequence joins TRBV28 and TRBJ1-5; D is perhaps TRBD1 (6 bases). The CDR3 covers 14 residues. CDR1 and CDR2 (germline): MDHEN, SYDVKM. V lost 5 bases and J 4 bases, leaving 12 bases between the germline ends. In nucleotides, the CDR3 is TGTGCCAGCAGTCCAACGAGGGGGAATCAGCCCCAGCATTTT. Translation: CASSPTRGNQPQHF. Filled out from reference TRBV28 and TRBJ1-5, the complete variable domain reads DVKVTQSSRYLVKRTGEKVFLECVQDMDHENMFWYRQDPGLGLRLIYFSYDVKMKEKGDIPEGYSVSREKKERFSLILESASTNQTSMYLCASSPTRGNQPQHFGDGTRLSIL.

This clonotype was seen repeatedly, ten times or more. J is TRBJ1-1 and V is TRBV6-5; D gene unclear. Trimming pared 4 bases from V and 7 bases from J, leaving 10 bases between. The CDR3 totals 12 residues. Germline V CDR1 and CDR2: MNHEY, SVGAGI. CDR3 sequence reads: CASSFHNGEAFF. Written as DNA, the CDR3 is TGTGCCAGCAGTTTTCACAATGGTGAAGCTTTCTTT.

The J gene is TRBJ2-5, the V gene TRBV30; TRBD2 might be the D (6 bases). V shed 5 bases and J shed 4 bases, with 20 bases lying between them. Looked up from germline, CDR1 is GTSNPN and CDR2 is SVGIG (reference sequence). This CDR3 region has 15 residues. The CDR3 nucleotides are TGTGCCTGGGCCCAGGGTCAGCGGGTAAGAGAGACCCAGTACTTC. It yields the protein CAWAQGQRVRETQYF.

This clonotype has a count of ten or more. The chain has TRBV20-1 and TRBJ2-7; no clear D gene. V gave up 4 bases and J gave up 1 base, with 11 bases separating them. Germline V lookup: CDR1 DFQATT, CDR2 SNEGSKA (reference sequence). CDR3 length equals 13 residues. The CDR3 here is CSAKVQASYEQYF. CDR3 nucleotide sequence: TGCAGTGCTAAGGTTCAGGCTTCCTACGAGCAGTACTTC.

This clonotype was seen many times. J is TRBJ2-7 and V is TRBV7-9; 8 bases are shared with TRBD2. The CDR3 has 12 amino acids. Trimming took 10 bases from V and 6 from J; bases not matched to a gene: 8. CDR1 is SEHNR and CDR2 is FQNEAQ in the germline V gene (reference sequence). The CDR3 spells CATGRGVIEQYF. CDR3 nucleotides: TGTGCCACCGGGAGGGGCGTCATCGAGCAGTACTTC.

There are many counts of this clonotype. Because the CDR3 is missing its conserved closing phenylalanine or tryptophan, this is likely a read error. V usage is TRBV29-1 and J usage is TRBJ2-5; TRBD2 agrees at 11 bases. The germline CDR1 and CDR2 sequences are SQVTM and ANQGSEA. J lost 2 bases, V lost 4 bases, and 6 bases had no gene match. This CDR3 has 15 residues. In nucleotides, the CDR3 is TGCAGCGTTGCTTTAGCGGGAGGGGGTCAAGAGACCCAGTACTGC. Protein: CSVALAGGGQETQYC.

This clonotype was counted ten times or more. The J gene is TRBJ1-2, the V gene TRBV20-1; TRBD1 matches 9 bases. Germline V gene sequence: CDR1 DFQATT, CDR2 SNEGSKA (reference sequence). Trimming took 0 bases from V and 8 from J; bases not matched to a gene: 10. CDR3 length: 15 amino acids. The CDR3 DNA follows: TGCAGTGCTAGAGATCCCGACAGGGGGGACAACGGCTACACCTTC. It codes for CSARDPDRGDNGYTF.

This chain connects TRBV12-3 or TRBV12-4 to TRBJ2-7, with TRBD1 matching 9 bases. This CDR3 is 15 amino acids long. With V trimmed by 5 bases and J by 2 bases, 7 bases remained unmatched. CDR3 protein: CASSHGTGTAYEQYF. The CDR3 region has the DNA TGTGCCAGCAGTCATGGGACAGGGACAGCCTACGAGCAGTACTTC.

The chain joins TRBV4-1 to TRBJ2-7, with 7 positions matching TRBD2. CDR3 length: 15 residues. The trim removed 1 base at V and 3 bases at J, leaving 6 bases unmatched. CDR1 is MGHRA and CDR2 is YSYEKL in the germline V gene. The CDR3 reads CASSQGGGRGYEQYF. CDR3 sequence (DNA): TGCGCCAGCAGCCAAGGCGGCGGGAGAGGCTACGAGCAGTACTTC.

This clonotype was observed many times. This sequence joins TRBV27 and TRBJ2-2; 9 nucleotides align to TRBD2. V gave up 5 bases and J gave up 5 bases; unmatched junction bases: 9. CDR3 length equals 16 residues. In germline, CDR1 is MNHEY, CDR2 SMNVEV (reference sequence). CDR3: CASSPRTSGRTGELFF. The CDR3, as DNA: TGTGCCAGCAGTCCCCGGACAAGCGGGAGGACCGGGGAGCTGTTTTTT.

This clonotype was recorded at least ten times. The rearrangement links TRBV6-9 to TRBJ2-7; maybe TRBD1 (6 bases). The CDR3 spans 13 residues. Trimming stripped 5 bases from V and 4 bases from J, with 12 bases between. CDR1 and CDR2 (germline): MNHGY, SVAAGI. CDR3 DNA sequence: TGTGCCAGCAGTCGAACAGGGTTTTACGAGCAGTACTTC. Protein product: CASSRTGFYEQYF.

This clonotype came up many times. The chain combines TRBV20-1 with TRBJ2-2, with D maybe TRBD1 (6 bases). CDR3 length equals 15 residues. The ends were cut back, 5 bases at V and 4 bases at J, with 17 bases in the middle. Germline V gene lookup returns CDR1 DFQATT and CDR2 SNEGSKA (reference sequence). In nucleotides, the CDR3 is TGCAGTGCTCTTCACCGGGACAACCCCACCGGGGAGCTGTTTTTT. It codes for CSALHRDNPTGELFF.

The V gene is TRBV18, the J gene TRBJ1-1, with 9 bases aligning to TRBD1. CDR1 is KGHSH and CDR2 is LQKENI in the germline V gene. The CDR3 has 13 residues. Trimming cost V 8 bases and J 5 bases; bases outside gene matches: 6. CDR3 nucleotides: TGTGCCAGCGCAGGACAGGGGATTACTGAAGCTTTCTTT. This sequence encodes CASAGQGITEAFF.

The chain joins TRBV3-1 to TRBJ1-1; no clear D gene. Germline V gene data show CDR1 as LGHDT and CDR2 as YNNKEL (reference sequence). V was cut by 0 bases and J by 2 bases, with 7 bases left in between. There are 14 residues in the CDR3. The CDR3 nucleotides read TGTGCCAGCAGCCAAGACCAGGTCAACACTGAAGCTTTCTTT. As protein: CASSQDQVNTEAFF.

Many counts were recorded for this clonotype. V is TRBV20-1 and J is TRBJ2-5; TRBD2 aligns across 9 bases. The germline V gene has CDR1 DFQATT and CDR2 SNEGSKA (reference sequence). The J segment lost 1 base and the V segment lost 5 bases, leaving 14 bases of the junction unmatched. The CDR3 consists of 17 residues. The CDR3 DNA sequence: TGCAGTGCTTATATCCGAGGGTCTAGCGGGGTCCAAGAGACCCAGTACTTC. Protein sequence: CSAYIRGSSGVQETQYF.

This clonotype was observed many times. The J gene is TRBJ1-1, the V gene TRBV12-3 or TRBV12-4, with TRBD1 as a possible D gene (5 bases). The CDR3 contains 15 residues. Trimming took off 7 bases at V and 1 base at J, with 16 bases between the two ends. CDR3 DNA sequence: TGTGCCAGCACTCCCGTGCGGGGCTGGAACACTGAAGCTTTCTTT. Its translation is CASTPVRGWNTEAFF.

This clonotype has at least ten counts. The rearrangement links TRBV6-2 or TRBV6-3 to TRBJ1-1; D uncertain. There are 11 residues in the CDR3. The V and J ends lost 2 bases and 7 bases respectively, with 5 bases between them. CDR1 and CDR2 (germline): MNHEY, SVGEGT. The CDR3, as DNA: TGTGCCAGCAGTTACGGTATTGAAGCTTTCTTT. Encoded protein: CASSYGIEAFF.